The clone carrying this TCR beta chain was found many times. Trimming cost V 3 bases and J 11 bases, with 12 bases left between them. Germline loops: CDR1 SGHTA, CDR2 FQGNSA. There are 12 residues in the CDR3. As for time point: newly diagnosed GD, antithyroid drugs for less than 3 months. The TCR library was made from RNA that had been extracted from PBMCs in TRIzol. The source of the sample is a study of regulatory T cells in long-lasting Graves disease. For TCR beta, libraries came from iRepertoire HTBI primers and Arm-PCR of CDR3 regions. Each CDR3 protein is one row after TCRdb ran MiXCR on the multiplex PCR reads. Of some 330,000 distinct CDR3 sequences listed, approximately 12% are singletons. The data also belong to a second study, concerning T cells in Graves' hyperthyroidism and ophthalmopathy. That work contributes: Uncontrolled infections, other autoimmune diseases, pregnancy or lactation led to exclusion of patients. Used for diagnoses were clinical symptoms, serum thyroxine and TRAb, thyroid ultrasound and orbital computed tomography. The model foresaw ophthalmopathy a median 6.5 months prior to onset.

The receptor's source is a young woman with Graves disease. This sample comprised peripheral blood mononuclear cells (PBMCs), obtained at new diagnosis, from a patient treated with antithyroid drugs. The chain recombines TRBV7-2 with TRBJ2-3; tentatively, D is TRBD1 or TRBD2 (6 bases each). The CDR3 region is CASSFGGLEQYF. The CDR3 region has the DNA TGTGCCAGCAGCTTTGGGGGGCTAGAGCAGTATTTT.